One and the same sample provided the 5 T cell receptor beta chains below, sequenced in a study of metastatic and nonmetastatic thyroid tumors. TCRdb recomputed clones from the PCR reads via MiXCR. The top ten clones hold under 45% of a sample with tens of thousands of clones, approximately 22% of them seen once. Thyroid surgery had not been preceded by any treatment in any patient. The specimen sequenced was blood. The origin of the receptors is a female donor with papillary thyroid cancer or a benign thyroid nodule (not recorded which). Some clones in this sample may be carry-over from other donors' samples.

This clone was seen repeatedly, ten times or more. The chain recombines TRBV10-3 with TRBJ1-3; no definite D call. Germline values: CDR1 ENHRY, CDR2 SYGVKD. The CDR3 is 15 amino acids. The V and J ends lost 0 bases and 1 base respectively, with 7 bases between them. Written as DNA, the CDR3 is TGTGCCATCAGTGAGTCGACCCATTCTGGAAACACCATATATTTT. Translation gives CAISESTHSGNTIYF.

In its sample, this clone ranks as medium-sized. This sequence joins TRBV6-5 and TRBJ2-7; TRBD1 aligns across 9 bases. The germline gives CDR1 MNHEY, CDR2 SVGAGI. The CDR3 runs 14 residues. The J segment lost 4 bases and the V segment lost 2 bases, leaving 3 bases of the junction unmatched. The CDR3 protein is CASSYQGQGYEQYF. The CDR3 bases are TGTGCCAGCAGTTACCAGGGACAGGGTTACGAGCAGTACTTC.

This clone was observed at least ten times. The same CDR3 is also encoded by other DNA sequences in this sample. The chain joins TRBV7-8 to TRBJ2-7, with 8 bases fitting TRBD1. Germline V lookup: CDR1 SGHVS, CDR2 FQNEAQ. The CDR3 extends over 15 amino acids. With V trimmed by 4 bases and J by 6 bases, 11 bases remained unmatched. CDR3 sequence: CASSSLRTGSREQYF. CDR3 sequence (DNA): TGTGCCAGCAGCTCCCTTCGGACAGGGTCTCGCGAGCAGTACTTC.

In this sample, this clone turned up a few times. The chain uses TRBV19 and TRBJ2-1; 7 positions match TRBD2. Germline CDR1 reads LNHDA; CDR2 reads SQIVND (reference sequence). V dropped 5 bases and J dropped 4; count of bases not matched to a gene: 5. The CDR3 length is 14 residues. This CDR3 is CASSPWGGYNEQFF. CDR3 sequence (DNA): TGTGCCAGTAGTCCCTGGGGGGGGTACAATGAGCAGTTCTTC. The full variable domain, with the rest looked up from reference TRBV19 and TRBJ2-1, is DGGITQSPKYLFRKEGQNVTLSCEQNLNHDAMYWYRQDPGQGLRLIYYSQIVNDFQKGDIAEGYSVSREKKESFPLTVTSAQKNPTAFYLCASSPWGGYNEQFFGPGTRLTVL.

The sample holds many counts of this clone. CDR3 coding DNA: TGTGCCAGTAGTATTTCTAGCGGGGGGGCCGAGACCCAGTACTTC. It specifies CASSISSGGAETQYF. This chain uses TRBV19 with TRBJ2-5; 12 bases fit TRBD2. V lost 3 bases, J lost 5 bases, and 4 bases stayed unmatched. This CDR3 comprises 15 residues. Germline values: CDR1 LNHDA, CDR2 SQIVND (reference sequence).